This TCR beta chain was captured by sequencing in a study of CD8 T cells in Susac syndrome. Whole-study findings and limits: In its TCR sequencing and HLA analysis, the study acknowledged that the number of individuals was relatively small.

V lost 5 bases, J lost 10 bases, and 17 bases lay in between. The CDR3 spans 14 residues. Germline V gene lookup returns CDR1 MDHEN and CDR2 SYDVKM. Concerning this clonotype itself: Antigen unknown.

Negative magnetic isolation gave CD8+ and CD4+ cells; FACS enriched CD8+ TEMRA. RNA was extracted with the RNeasy kit, and a quantity of roughly 0.5 to 1 ug was reverse transcribed using random hexamers. A single record per CDR3 protein comes from TCRdb applying MiXCR to the immunoSEQ multiplex PCR reads. This sample has about 210,000 distinct CDR3 sequences, with 85% to 95% found just once. The TCR sequence derives from a human donor in good health. The sequenced sample consisted of CD4+ T cells from PBMCs. The V gene is TRBV28, the J gene TRBJ1-4; D is possibly TRBD1 (5 bases). In DNA form, the CDR3 reads TGTGCCAGCAGTCTGCCGACCTTGGGGGGAAAACTGTTTTTT. Its translation: CASSLPTLGGKLFF.